Listed here is a single TCR beta chain. This sample was taken from a study of Graves' ophthalmopathy and Graves' hyperthyroidism. Clinicians made diagnoses from clinical symptoms, serum thyroxine, TRAb, thyroid ultrasound and orbital computed tomography. The CDR3 loop spans 17 amino acids. CDR1 SGHTA and CDR2 FQGNSA come from the germline V gene. Trimming at V came to 6 bases and at J to 0 bases, leaving 8 bases not matched to a gene. TCR beta CDR3 regions were amplified from RNA transcripts. An initial RT-PCR round employing HTBI primers preceded a second-round multiplex PCR. One entry per CDR3 protein, called by TCRdb with MiXCR from the multiplex PCR reads. Among hundreds of thousands of distinct CDR3 sequences listed, about 41% were seen once.

This clonotype was obtained from an adult man with Graves' ophthalmopathy. Sample: peripheral blood. The gene calls are TRBV7-2 and TRBJ1-6, with 7 bases identical to TRBD1. The CDR3 spells CASRPDRVRSYNSPLHF. The CDR3 nucleotides read TGTGCCAGCAGACCAGACAGGGTGCGCTCCTATAATTCACCCCTCCACTTT. The full variable domain, with the rest looked up from reference TRBV7-2 and TRBJ1-6, is GAGVSQSPSNKVTEKGKDVELRCDPISGHTALYWYRQSLGQGLEFLIYFQGNSAPDKSGLPSDRFSAERTGGSVSTLTIQRTQQEDSAVYLCASRPDRVRSYNSPLHFGNGTRLTVT.